In its sample, the clone carrying this T cell receptor beta chain was seen many times. Its antigen is undetermined. The sample originates from a study of CD8 T cells in ankylosing spondylitis. For TCR beta, libraries came from quantitative 5'-RACE with molecular barcodes. TCRdb re-called the 5' RACE reads with MiXCR, one entry per CDR3 protein. The sample lists about 90,000 distinct CDR3 sequences, approximately 8.9% occurring once. Whole-study results and caveats: Past studies reported some motif variants in reactive arthritis synovial fluid and blood. Disease-linked clones bore a CD8+ phenotype and were relatively rare in peripheral blood. Blood from ankylosing spondylitis patients appeared to carry a characteristic roughly eight-variant TCR beta motif. Enrichment of disease-linked clones was reportedly significant in matched ankylosing spondylitis synovial fluid.

Germline CDR1 MNHEY, CDR2 SMNVEV (reference sequence). V was shortened by 4 bases and J by 1 base, with 10 bases between the two germline ends. The CDR3 loop spans 14 amino acids. The receptor comes from a male donor with ankylosing spondylitis. V and J are TRBV27 and TRBJ1-1; maybe TRBD1 (6 bases). The sample consisted of blood, either unsorted or a sorted T cell fraction (not recorded which). DNA for the CDR3: TGTGCCAGCAGTTCTTGGGACACGAACACTGAAGCTTTCTTT. Its translation: CASSSWDTNTEAFF.